The rows below give T cell receptor beta chains drawn from one sample of a study of blood T cell repertoires in COVID-19. The method was immunoSEQ multiplex PCR; TCRdb's version includes in-frame clones alone and lacks a portion of them. The sample includes roughly 400,000 clones, approximately 90% of them seen just once. Sequencing input: PBMCs or T cells enriched from blood (not recorded which). The receptor set was obtained from a woman aged 18-29 years who had been exposed to COVID-19. Each CDR3 is given with its conserved first and last residue. D genes are given only for firm matches. A clone size is listed for some rows: how often the clone was seen (once, few, many), or a class if it is expanded.

j_call d_call clone_size v_call cdr3_aa cdr3_nt
TRBJ1-4 TRBD1 NA TRBV24-1 CATAEWGDRYVVTNEKLFF TGTGCCACGGCGGAGTGGGGGGACAGGTACGTAGTTACTAATGAAAAACTGTTTTTT
TRBJ2-1 NA NA TRBV11-2 CASSLGWDSKDNEQFF TGTGCCAGCAGCTTAGGTTGGGACTCAAAAGACAATGAGCAGTTCTTC
TRBJ1-6 TRBD1 few TRBV25-1 CASSEFEATGYNSPLHF TGTGCCAGCAGTGAATTCGAGGCGACAGGGTATAATTCACCCCTCCACTTT
TRBJ2-1 TRBD1 NA TRBV6-8 CASSYYRQGGKLAQFF TGTGCCAGCAGTTATTATAGACAGGGTGGGAAGCTGGCGCAGTTCTTC
TRBJ2-7 NA NA TRBV21-1 CASSKARVPSSYEQYF TGTGCCAGCAGCAAAGCGCGGGTTCCAAGCTCCTACGAGCAGTACTTC
TRBJ1-4 NA NA TRBV3-1/TRBV3-2 CASSQAPAGQLFF TGTGCCAGCAGCCAAGCCCCAGCGGGACAACTGTTTTTT
TRBJ2-5 NA once TRBV21-1 CASSRRREVQETQYF TGTGCCAGCAGCCGCCGCAGGGAAGTTCAAGAGACCCAGTACTTC
TRBJ2-1 TRBD2 NA TRBV3-1/TRBV3-2 CASSQPSGRPNEQFF TGTGCCAGCAGCCAGCCTAGCGGGAGGCCAAATGAGCAGTTCTTC
TRBJ2-3 TRBD1 NA TRBV28 CASRRQGLDTQYF TGTGCCAGCAGAAGACAGGGGCTAGATACGCAGTATTTT
TRBJ1-1 NA NA TRBV7-8 CASSRKRAGVNAEAFF TGTGCCAGCAGCCGGAAGAGGGCGGGGGTGAATGCTGAAGCTTTCTTT
TRBJ1-1 NA NA TRBV6-5 CASRRRRNTEAFF TGTGCCAGCAGGAGGAGGAGGAACACTGAAGCTTTCTTT
TRBJ2-5 NA once TRBV7-2 CASSLFSGKQETQYF TGTGCCAGCAGCTTATTTTCGGGGAAACAAGAGACCCAGTACTTC
TRBJ1-1 NA few TRBV29-1 CSGYLFEGSTEAFF TGCAGCGGGTATTTATTTGAGGGCAGTACTGAAGCTTTCTTT
TRBJ1-2 NA NA TRBV5-8 CASSLSGNYGYTF TGTGCCAGCAGCTTGTCAGGGAACTATGGCTACACCTTC
TRBJ2-2 NA once TRBV5-6 CASSLVSGLPLHTGELFF TGTGCCAGCAGCTTGGTGAGCGGACTACCGCTACACACCGGGGAGCTGTTTTTT
TRBJ2-5 TRBD1 NA TRBV6-4 CASSPGQGGQETQYF TGTGCCAGCAGTCCGGGACAGGGTGGTCAAGAGACCCAGTACTTC
TRBJ2-4 NA NA TRBV11-1 CASSLVGVSHIQYF TGTGCCAGCAGCTTAGTCGGGGTATCGCACATTCAGTACTTC